One sample yielded the 18 T cell receptor beta chains listed below, sequenced in a study of blood T cell repertoires in COVID-19. The assay was immunoSEQ multiplex PCR, and TCRdb's table has in-frame clones only and misses some. This sample carries 130,000 to 150,000 clones, roughly 80% of them seen once, and the ten largest clones take just over 9%. The sample was PBMCs or T cells enriched from blood (not recorded which). Every receptor here comes from a man between 50 and 59 years old who had recovered from COVID-19.

This clone has just a few counts. The gene calls are TRBV29-1 and TRBJ1-1; no clear D gene. Germline-derived CDR1 and CDR2 are SQVTM and ANQGSEA. The CDR3 loop spans 10 amino acids. Deletions cut 4 bases from V and 2 bases from J, with 2 bases between. CDR3 protein: CSVANTEAFF. The CDR3 DNA follows: TGCAGCGTTGCTAACACTGAAGCTTTCTTT.

The chain is built from TRBV6-5 and TRBJ1-1; no definite D call. Per germline, CDR1 MNHEY and CDR2 SVGAGI. V lost 0 bases, J lost 0 bases, and 8 bases lay in between. This CDR3 is built from 15 residues. Written as DNA, the CDR3 is TGTGCCAGCAGTTACTCGAGTACGCTGAACACTGAAGCTTTCTTT. Protein sequence: CASSYSSTLNTEAFF.

The sample holds one count of this clone. The CDR3, as DNA: TGTGCCAGCGCTACCGTGGGCTGGAAACTGTTTTTT. This translates into CASATVGWKLFF. This chain joins TRBV27 and TRBJ1-4; D uncertain. Germline V gene sequence: CDR1 MNHEY, CDR2 SMNVEV (reference sequence). The CDR3 loop spans 12 amino acids. Deletions cut 8 bases from V and 11 bases from J, with 15 bases between. Looking up the rest from reference TRBV27 and TRBJ1-4 gives the full variable domain: EAQVTQNPRYLITVTGKKLTVTCSQNMNHEYMSWYRQDPGLGLRQIYYSMNVEVTDKGDVPEGYKVSRKEKRNFPLILESPSPNQTSLYFCASATVGWKLFFGSGTQLSVL.

The chain couples TRBV5-4 to TRBJ2-1, with 8 bases aligning to TRBD2. The germline CDR1 and CDR2 sequences are SGHNT and YYREEE (reference sequence). This CDR3 has 14 residues. V lost 0 bases and J lost 8; bases outside the gene matches: 4. CDR3 DNA: TGTGCCAGCAGCTTGGCTAGCGGGTGGGATGAGCAGTTCTTC. This gives the protein CASSLASGWDEQFF.

V and J are TRBV4-2 and TRBJ2-3; 8 bases agree with TRBD2. CDR3 size: 17 residues. Trimming took 0 bases from V and 2 from J; bases not matched to a gene: 7. Germline values: CDR1 LGHNA, CDR2 YNFKEQ. This CDR3 is CASSQDRGGPHTDTQYF. CDR3 nucleotides: TGTGCCAGCAGCCAAGATCGCGGGGGGCCCCACACAGATACGCAGTATTTT.

This chain connects TRBV7-9 to TRBJ1-1; 9 bases map to TRBD1. The CDR3 consists of 14 residues. With V trimmed by 5 bases and J by 1 base, 2 bases remained unmatched. Germline CDR1 and CDR2: SEHNR and FQNEAQ (reference sequence). The CDR3 protein is CASSPTGGNTEAFF. CDR3 in DNA: TGTGCCAGCAGCCCGACAGGGGGGAACACTGAAGCTTTCTTT.

V is TRBV4-1 and J is TRBJ2-5; 8 bases are a match to TRBD1. V trimming: 6 bases; J trimming: 5 bases; junction bases outside the gene matches: 11. CDR3 length: 15 amino acids. Germline V gives CDR1 MGHRA, CDR2 YSYEKL. The CDR3 DNA follows: TGCGCCAGCAGTCGAGGACAGGGTGATGTTGAGACCCAGTACTTC. Its translation is CASSRGQGDVETQYF.

The chain couples TRBV24-1 to TRBJ1-5; the match to TRBD1 covers 7 bases. The germline V gene encodes CDR1 KGHDR and CDR2 SFDVKD. CDR3 size: 16 residues. The J segment lost 1 base and the V segment lost 2 bases, leaving 4 bases of the junction unmatched. The CDR3 spells CATSDSPGQSNQPQHF. The CDR3 DNA reads as TGTGCCACCAGTGATTCCCCGGGACAGAGCAATCAGCCCCAGCATTTT.

The J gene is TRBJ2-3, the V gene TRBV2; a possible D gene is TRBD2 (6 bases). The ends were cut back, 1 base at V and 13 bases at J, with 15 bases in the middle. The germline V gene has CDR1 SNHLY and CDR2 FYNNEI. The CDR3 extends over 13 amino acids. The CDR3 sequence: CASSEGGGEWEYF. The CDR3 DNA follows: TGTGCCAGCAGTGAAGGGGGCGGGGAGTGGGAGTATTTT. Drawing the rest from reference TRBV2 and TRBJ2-3, the complete variable domain is EPEVTQTPSHQVTQMGQEVILRCVPISNHLYFYWYRQILGQKVEFLVSFYNNEISEKSEIFDDQFSVERPDGSNFTLKIRSTKLEDSAMYFCASSEGGGEWEYFGPGTRLTVL.

This chain connects TRBV30 to TRBJ2-7; D is possibly TRBD2 (6 bases). The V end lost 1 base, the J end lost 6 bases, and 13 bases lay between the germline ends. From germline, CDR1 is GTSNPN and CDR2 SVGIG (reference sequence). CDR3 length equals 13 residues. The CDR3 loop reads CAWSGNVGGEQYF. CDR3 DNA: TGTGCCTGGAGTGGGAATGTGGGGGGCGAGCAGTACTTC.

In this sample, this clone turned up once. This chain joins TRBV7-2 and TRBJ1-6, with no clear D. The length of the CDR3 is 16 residues. Trimming took 1 base from V and 0 from J, leaving 7 bases between them. Germline CDR1 SGHTA, CDR2 FQGNSA. The CDR3 reads CASSLVGSSYNSPLHF. CDR3 DNA sequence: TGTGCCAGCAGCTTAGTAGGGAGCTCCTATAATTCACCCCTCCACTTT.

The chain is built from TRBV27 and TRBJ2-1; TRBD2 agrees at 11 bases. CDR3 length: 19 amino acids. Trimming took 5 bases from V and 0 from J; bases not matched to a gene: 12. Germline lookup yields CDR1 MNHEY and CDR2 SMNVEV (reference sequence). The CDR3, as DNA: TGTGCCAGCAGTATTGGGACTAGCGGATCATTTAGCTCCTACAATGAGCAGTTCTTC. This gives the protein CASSIGTSGSFSSYNEQFF.

The chain combines TRBV6-1 with TRBJ1-5, with D maybe TRBD1 (6 bases). Deletions cut 2 bases from V and 0 bases from J, with 14 bases between. This CDR3 has 17 residues. Germline V lookup: CDR1 MNHNS, CDR2 SASEGT. The CDR3 loop is CASSEWGRQASNQPQHF. As DNA, the CDR3 is TGTGCCAGCAGTGAATGGGGTCGACAGGCTAGCAATCAGCCCCAGCATTTT.

This chain uses TRBV9 with TRBJ2-1; TRBD1 is a possible D gene (5 bases). V was clipped by 4 bases and J by 7 bases, with 18 bases between them. In germline, CDR1 is SGDLS, CDR2 YYNGEE. The CDR3 is 15 amino acids. CDR3 in amino acids: CASSPPQGLRNEQFF. The CDR3 bases are TGTGCCAGCAGCCCCCCTCAGGGTTTGAGGAATGAGCAGTTCTTC.

The chain has TRBV7-2 and TRBJ2-2; 11 positions agree with TRBD2. CDR3 size: 17 residues. Germline CDR1 SGHTA, CDR2 FQGNSA. With V trimmed by 7 bases and J by 6 bases, 13 bases remained unmatched. CDR3 in DNA: TGTGCCAGCAACCCGCCCCTTAGCGGGGGGGCCTCCGGGGAGCTGTTTTTT. This gives the protein CASNPPLSGGASGELFF.

The V and J genes are TRBV6-2 or TRBV6-3 and TRBJ1-4, with 8 bases aligning to TRBD1. The V and J ends lost 0 bases and 8 bases, in that order; junction bases with no gene match: 8. The CDR3 covers 16 residues. Germline CDR1 and CDR2: MNHEY and SVGEGT. The CDR3 protein is CASSYSTGEYFEKLFF. The CDR3 DNA reads TGTGCCAGCAGTTACTCGACAGGGGAGTACTTCGAAAAACTGTTTTTT.

This chain uses TRBV3-1 (or the pseudogene TRBV3-2) with TRBJ1-1; D is ambiguous. The germline V gene encodes CDR1 LGHDT and CDR2 YNNKEL (reference sequence). The CDR3 has 14 amino acids. Trimming removed 1 base from V and 6 bases from J, with 12 bases in between. For the CDR3, the DNA is TGTGCCAGCAGCCAAGGTCAGGTCTGGGCTGAAGCTTTCTTT. Encoded protein: CASSQGQVWAEAFF.

CDR3 nucleotide sequence: TGTGCCAGCAGCTTAGGCGAATCTAGCACAGATACGCAGTATTTT. It is translated as CASSLGESSTDTQYF. The chain couples TRBV11-2 to TRBJ2-3; D ambiguous. V lost 1 base and J lost 0, with 8 bases in between. This CDR3 contains 15 residues. Per germline, CDR1 SGHAT and CDR2 FQNNGV.